Listed below are T cell receptor beta chains from one sample, sequenced in a study of cytomegalovirus exposure and HLA in healthy donors. Using immunoSEQ multiplex PCR, the repertoire was profiled, and TCRdb retains in-frame clones only, with some absent. Here the sample spans 80,000 to 95,000 clones, roughly 80% being singletons. What was sequenced was PBMCs. These receptors originate from a woman aged 25-40 years in good health and CMV-seronegative. CDR3s include the opening cysteine and the closing phenylalanine or tryptophan. A D gene is named only where the DNA matches it firmly. Some rows mark clone size as missing; the rest say once, few, many or name a class of expanded clone.

v_gene: TRBV6-1
j_gene: TRBJ2-7
d_gene: NA
abundance: NA
CDR3nt: TGTGCCAGCAGGAGGGAGTCGGATTCGCAGTACTTC
CDR3aa: CASRRESDSQYF

v_gene: TRBV15
j_gene: TRBJ2-7
d_gene: TRBD2
abundance: NA
CDR3nt: TGTGCCACCAGCAGAGATGGCGGGGGTGGGTACGAGCAGTACTTC
CDR3aa: CATSRDGGGGYEQYF

v_gene: TRBV4-1
j_gene: TRBJ2-5
d_gene: NA
abundance: NA
CDR3nt: TGCGCCAGCAGCCAAGATGGCCAGAGGGAAGAGACCCAGTACTTC
CDR3aa: CASSQDGQREETQYF

v_gene: TRBV6-5
j_gene: TRBJ2-3
d_gene: NA
abundance: NA
CDR3nt: TGTGCCAGCAGTTTAAGGAGGGGCGACCTTGTTACGCAGTATTTT
CDR3aa: CASSLRRGDLVTQYF

v_gene: TRBV27
j_gene: TRBJ2-1
d_gene: TRBD2
abundance: once
CDR3nt: TGTGCCAGCAGTTTTACCGGGATCGGGGGGAATGAGCAGTTCTTC
CDR3aa: CASSFTGIGGNEQFF

v_gene: TRBV5-4
j_gene: TRBJ2-1
d_gene: TRBD2
abundance: NA
CDR3nt: TGTGCCAGCAGCTTTTTTCCCGGGACTAGCTCGTACAATGAGCAGTTCTTC
CDR3aa: CASSFFPGTSSYNEQFF

v_gene: TRBV6-1
j_gene: TRBJ2-7
d_gene: NA
abundance: NA
CDR3nt: TGTGCCAGCAGTGGGTTGGGGCAGGGCCTCTCCTACGAGCAGTACTTC
CDR3aa: CASSGLGQGLSYEQYF

v_gene: TRBV30
j_gene: TRBJ1-5
d_gene: NA
abundance: NA
CDR3nt: TGTGCCTGGAGTGAGGGTCGGGGACCCCAGCATTTT
CDR3aa: CAWSEGRGPQHF

v_gene: TRBV25-1
j_gene: TRBJ2-1
d_gene: TRBD2
abundance: NA
CDR3nt: TGTGCCAGCAGGCCCTCGGGGGAGGCTTACGGGAGGGAGCAGTTCTTC
CDR3aa: CASRPSGEAYGREQFF

v_gene: TRBV7-2
j_gene: TRBJ2-7
d_gene: NA
abundance: few
CDR3nt: TGTGCCAGCAGCGTTTCCACAGGGATTGGGTTGGGGCCTAATCGCGAGCAGTACTTC
CDR3aa: CASSVSTGIGLGPNREQYF

v_gene: TRBV28
j_gene: TRBJ2-7
d_gene: NA
abundance: NA
CDR3nt: TGTGCCAGCAGTGGTCCATCCTGGGCCGAGCAGTACTTC
CDR3aa: CASSGPSWAEQYF

v_gene: TRBV28
j_gene: TRBJ2-7
d_gene: TRBD1
abundance: NA
CDR3nt: TGTGCCTGCCGGGGACAGTTCTCCTACGAGCAGTACTTC
CDR3aa: CACRGQFSYEQYF

v_gene: TRBV9
j_gene: TRBJ2-1
d_gene: NA
abundance: once
CDR3nt: TGTGCCAGCAGCTCTGGACTCCTAGGGCAGTTCTTC
CDR3aa: CASSSGLLGQFF

v_gene: TRBV28
j_gene: TRBJ2-3
d_gene: NA
abundance: NA
CDR3nt: TGTGCCAGTGCCGGCGGGGGCAGGGTGGCAGATACGCAGTATTTT
CDR3aa: CASAGGGRVADTQYF

v_gene: TRBV5-5
j_gene: TRBJ2-5
d_gene: TRBD2
abundance: NA
CDR3nt: TGTGCCAGCAGCTCCTCGGGTAGCGGGTTTACCAACGGGCTAGAGACCCAGTACTTC
CDR3aa: CASSSSGSGFTNGLETQYF

v_gene: TRBV30
j_gene: TRBJ2-1
d_gene: TRBD2
abundance: NA
CDR3nt: TGTGCCGGGACGGGGGGAAGAGGTGAGCAGTTCTTC
CDR3aa: CAGTGGRGEQFF

v_gene: TRBV9
j_gene: TRBJ2-2
d_gene: TRBD1
abundance: NA
CDR3nt: TGTGCCAGCAGCTTTCGACAGGGTAGGGGCACCGGGGAGCTGTTTTTT
CDR3aa: CASSFRQGRGTGELFF

v_gene: TRBV5-1
j_gene: TRBJ2-3
d_gene: NA
abundance: NA
CDR3nt: TGCGCCAGCAGCTCAGAGGACAGTAGCACAGATACGCAGTATTTT
CDR3aa: CASSSEDSSTDTQYF

v_gene: TRBV2
j_gene: TRBJ2-1
d_gene: TRBD2
abundance: NA
CDR3nt: TGTGCCAGCAGCCCCCTAGTGGGAGGGTACAATGAGCAGTTCTTC
CDR3aa: CASSPLVGGYNEQFF

v_gene: TRBV7-9
j_gene: TRBJ2-7
d_gene: TRBD2
abundance: NA
CDR3nt: TGTGCCAGCAGCTCCTCCTCTTATAGCGGGAGGGCCTACGAGCAGTACTTC
CDR3aa: CASSSSSYSGRAYEQYF

v_gene: TRBV18
j_gene: TRBJ1-1
d_gene: NA
abundance: few
CDR3nt: TGTGCCAGCTCACCAAGCGCCGGACTGATGAACACTGAAGCTTTCTTT
CDR3aa: CASSPSAGLMNTEAFF

v_gene: TRBV10-3
j_gene: TRBJ2-2
d_gene: NA
abundance: few
CDR3nt: TGTGCCACCCGAAGGACAGACACCGGGGAGCTGTTTTTT
CDR3aa: CATRRTDTGELFF

v_gene: TRBV30
j_gene: TRBJ2-3
d_gene: TRBD1
abundance: NA
CDR3nt: TGTGCCTGGGAGGGACAGGGGGCGCGTTATACGCAGTATTTT
CDR3aa: CAWEGQGARYTQYF

v_gene: TRBV11-2
j_gene: TRBJ2-7
d_gene: NA
abundance: NA
CDR3nt: TGTGCCAGCAGCCCCCGGGGGCGGGGGAGCTCCTACGAGCAGTACTTC
CDR3aa: CASSPRGRGSSYEQYF

v_gene: TRBV9
j_gene: TRBJ2-1
d_gene: TRBD2
abundance: once
CDR3nt: TGTGCCAGCAGCGAGGGACTAGCGTTCTACAATGAGCAGTTCTTC
CDR3aa: CASSEGLAFYNEQFF

v_gene: TRBV7-3
j_gene: TRBJ2-6
d_gene: NA
abundance: NA
CDR3nt: TGTGCCAGCAGCTTAAAGCCCAGACAAACAGGGGCCAACGTCCTGACTTTC
CDR3aa: CASSLKPRQTGANVLTF

v_gene: TRBV5-1
j_gene: TRBJ2-3
d_gene: NA
abundance: NA
CDR3nt: TGCGCCAGCAGCGGTGATGAGGCGGGGCAAAGGATGGATACGCAGTATTTT
CDR3aa: CASSGDEAGQRMDTQYF

v_gene: TRBV7-9
j_gene: TRBJ2-7
d_gene: NA
abundance: NA
CDR3nt: TGTGCCAGCAGCTTCTCCCCCAGCTCCTACGAGCAGTACTTC
CDR3aa: CASSFSPSSYEQYF

v_gene: TRBV28
j_gene: TRBJ2-2
d_gene: NA
abundance: NA
CDR3nt: TGTGCCAGCAGTGGCGGGACAGTACTGAACACCGGGGAGCTGTTTTTT
CDR3aa: CASSGGTVLNTGELFF

v_gene: TRBV7-2
j_gene: TRBJ2-5
d_gene: NA
abundance: NA
CDR3nt: TGTGCCAGCAGCTTAGGGCTCGCAGAGACCCAGTACTTC
CDR3aa: CASSLGLAETQYF

v_gene: TRBV19
j_gene: TRBJ2-7
d_gene: TRBD2
abundance: NA
CDR3nt: TGTGCCAGTAGTCCGACGTGGACTAGCTACAACGAGCAGTACTTC
CDR3aa: CASSPTWTSYNEQYF

v_gene: TRBV11-3
j_gene: TRBJ1-1
d_gene: NA
abundance: NA
CDR3nt: TGTGCCAGCAGCTTCGGGGAGAACACTGAAGCTTTCTTT
CDR3aa: CASSFGENTEAFF

v_gene: TRBV30
j_gene: TRBJ1-5
d_gene: NA
abundance: NA
CDR3nt: TGTGCCTGGAGCGTAGGCCCGGGACACCTCAATCAGCCCCAGCATTTT
CDR3aa: CAWSVGPGHLNQPQHF

v_gene: TRBV11-2
j_gene: TRBJ2-7
d_gene: TRBD1
abundance: NA
CDR3nt: TGTGCCAGCAGCCGAAATGGCCCGGGACAGGGAGACTACGAGCAGTACTTC
CDR3aa: CASSRNGPGQGDYEQYF

v_gene: TRBV19
j_gene: TRBJ1-1
d_gene: NA
abundance: NA
CDR3nt: TGTGCCAGCCTCGACAGCAGACGAGCTTTCTTT
CDR3aa: CASLDSRRAFF

v_gene: TRBV9
j_gene: TRBJ2-5
d_gene: NA
abundance: NA
CDR3nt: TGTGCCAGCAGCCTGGGCTCGGTAGACGGCCACCAAGAGACCCAGTACTTC
CDR3aa: CASSLGSVDGHQETQYF

v_gene: TRBV29-1
j_gene: TRBJ2-3
d_gene: TRBD2
abundance: few
CDR3nt: TGCAGCGTTGTGGGTCTAGCGGGGGGAGATACGCAGTATTTT
CDR3aa: CSVVGLAGGDTQYF